This TCR beta chain stems from a study of graft-versus-host responses after intestinal transplantation. Study-wide background: Those transplanted obtained multivisceral, liver-intestinal, or isolated intestinal grafts. Tacrolimus plus steroids were given to all recipients for approximately 3 years, preceded by anti-thymocyte globulin induction. Study observations and caveats: Graft-versus-host to host-versus-graft clonal ratios in allografts were high in patients with graft-donor T cell macrochimerism. GvH clones occurred in recipient marrow; some first appeared in ileum or blood.

This clone was counted only a few times. Its target is unknown. This CDR3 region has 13 residues. Trimming removed 0 bases at V and 6 bases at J, with 6 bases between. CDR1 and CDR2 (germline): SGDLS, YYNGEE. Using immunoSEQ multiplex PCR, the repertoire was profiled, and TCRdb retains in-frame clones only, with some absent. Seen here are some 100,000 clones, 80% to 95% observed once, and the top ten hold over 0.055%. The input for sequencing was unstimulated CD8+ T cells sorted from spleen or lymph node cells, taken before transplant. The receptor was isolated from a human donor who was the organ donor for an intestinal transplant. The rearrangement uses TRBV9 and TRBJ2-2; unclear D gene. This CDR3 is CASSVGGAGELFF. The CDR3 DNA sequence: TGTGCCAGCAGCGTAGGAGGAGCCGGGGAGCTGTTTTTT. The full variable domain, with the rest looked up from reference TRBV9 and TRBJ2-2, is DSGVTQTPKHLITATGQRVTLRCSPRSGDLSVYWYQQSLDQGLQFLIQYYNGEERAKGNILERFSAQQFPDLHSELNLSSLELGDSALYFCASSVGGAGELFFGEGSRLTVL.